Each of the 15 T cell receptor beta chains below was sequenced from the same sample in a study of blood T cell repertoires in COVID-19. The data were produced by immunoSEQ multiplex PCR, yet TCRdb's version contains in-frame clones alone and is incomplete. The sample gives 300,000 to 400,000 clones, around 87% of which show up once; nearly 6.5% is in the top ten. The sample comprised peripheral blood. Source of these receptors: a woman aged 50 to 65 with COVID-19, enrolled during active disease.

The chain carries TRBV18 and TRBJ1-2; TRBD1 aligns across 8 bases. The CDR3 contains 14 residues. V lost 0 bases, J lost 10 bases, and 7 bases stayed unmatched. Germline V lookup: CDR1 KGHSH, CDR2 LQKENI. This chain's CDR3 is CASSPPTQGAVYTF. The CDR3 DNA sequence: TGTGCCAGCTCACCACCGACCCAGGGGGCCGTCTACACCTTC.

The V gene is TRBV3-1 (or the pseudogene TRBV3-2), the J gene TRBJ1-3; D possibly corresponds to TRBD1 (5 bases). Trimming cost V 4 bases and J 4 bases, with 17 bases left between them. Germline lookup yields CDR1 LGHDT and CDR2 YNNKEL (reference sequence). The CDR3 length is 16 residues. The chain's CDR3 is CASSPLEGALGNTIYF. In nucleotides, the CDR3 is TGTGCCAGCAGCCCATTGGAAGGGGCACTCGGAAACACCATATATTTT.

The chain is built from TRBV27 and TRBJ2-7, with a tentative D call TRBD2 (6 bases). Germline loops: CDR1 MNHEY, CDR2 SMNVEV (reference sequence). The CDR3 has 14 amino acids. V was pared by 6 bases and J by 4 bases, with 16 bases between. CDR3 loop: CASRRGGAIYEQYF. The CDR3 nucleotides read TGTGCCAGCAGACGTGGAGGGGCCATATACGAGCAGTACTTC.

This clone was seen once. The V gene is TRBV19, the J gene TRBJ1-6; TRBD1 matches 11 bases. Germline CDR1 and CDR2: LNHDA and SQIVND (reference sequence). This CDR3 is 16 amino acids long. The V gene end was trimmed by 6 bases and the J gene end by 1 base; junction bases not matched to a gene: 2. The CDR3 loop is CASRGQGASYNSPLHF. In DNA, the CDR3 is TGTGCCAGTAGAGGACAGGGGGCGTCCTATAATTCACCCCTCCACTTT.

This clone was observed once. This sequence joins TRBV6-5 and TRBJ2-3; a weak D match, TRBD2 (6 bases). V dropped 7 bases and J dropped 4 bases, with 12 bases sitting between them. The CDR3 is made up of 13 amino acids. CDR1 and CDR2 from the germline V gene are MNHEY and SVGAGI. The CDR3 DNA reads as TGTGCCAGCACCGGGAGAGGCGCAGATACGCAGTATTTT. Its translation: CASTGRGADTQYF.

This chain connects TRBV29-1 to TRBJ1-1; D possibly corresponds to TRBD1 (6 bases). This CDR3 contains 13 residues. CDR1 SQVTM and CDR2 ANQGSEA come from the germline V gene. The V gene lost 3 bases and the J gene lost 4 bases, with 12 bases spanning the gap. CDR3 DNA: TGCAGCGTTGAGAGGCGGACAGTCACTGAAGCTTTCTTT. As protein: CSVERRTVTEAFF.

J is TRBJ2-2 and V is TRBV2; 8 bases map to TRBD1. Trimming removed 2 bases from V and 0 bases from J; junction bases left unmatched: 5. Germline values: CDR1 SNHLY, CDR2 FYNNEI. The CDR3 consists of 17 residues. The DNA for the CDR3 is TGTGCCAGCAGTGAACCAGGGGGCACATCGAACACCGGGGAGCTGTTTTTT. Protein: CASSEPGGTSNTGELFF.

DNA for the CDR3: TGTGCCAGCACCCATACAGGAGGGGGGACAGGTGCCCCCTACACTGAAGCTTTCTTT. Its protein product is CASTHTGGGTGAPYTEAFF. The chain joins TRBV27 to TRBJ1-1; 8 bases agree with TRBD1. Germline V gene lookup returns CDR1 MNHEY and CDR2 SMNVEV (reference sequence). This CDR3 is 19 amino acids long. The J segment lost 3 bases and the V segment lost 7 bases, leaving 22 bases of the junction unmatched.

This clone has only a few counts. The rearrangement joins TRBV3-1 (or the pseudogene TRBV3-2) to TRBJ2-1, with a weak D call TRBD2 (6 bases). V lost 10 bases and J 1 base, leaving 14 bases between the germline ends. Per germline, CDR1 LGHDT and CDR2 YNNKEL (reference sequence). CDR3 size: 14 residues. CDR3 sequence (DNA): TGTGCCACAATCTCTAGCGAGTCCTACAATGAGCAGTTCTTC. Translation: CATISSESYNEQFF.

CDR3 loop: CASGSGTGGYEQYF. The CDR3 region has the DNA TGTGCTAGTGGATCCGGGACAGGGGGATACGAGCAGTACTTC. J is TRBJ2-7 and V is TRBV12-5, with 11 bases matching TRBD1. Germline CDR1 LGHNT, CDR2 FRNRAP. The V segment lost 6 bases and the J segment 4 bases; nucleotides outside the gene matches: 5. This CDR3 has 14 amino acids.

This rearrangement joins TRBV7-9 to TRBJ2-7; 10 nucleotides match TRBD1. The CDR3 is 15 residues long. The V and J ends lost 5 bases and 2 bases, in that order; junction bases with no gene match: 6. Germline lookup yields CDR1 SEHNR and CDR2 FQNEAQ (reference sequence). The CDR3 DNA is TGTGCCAGCAGCCCCGACAGGGGGCCTACCTACGAGCAGTACTTC. Its protein product is CASSPDRGPTYEQYF.

This clone is a singleton in its sample. CDR3 DNA: TGTGCCTGGAGTCCGCCAGGGATACCGAACACTGAAGCTTTCTTT. Translating it yields CAWSPPGIPNTEAFF. This chain joins TRBV30 and TRBJ1-1, with D maybe TRBD1 (5 bases). Germline V CDR1 and CDR2: GTSNPN, SVGIG (reference sequence). The CDR3 length is 15 residues. Deletions cut 2 bases from V and 1 base from J, with 14 bases between.

This clone was seen a single time. The gene calls are TRBV11-3 and TRBJ2-7; tentatively, D is TRBD2 (5 bases). CDR3 length: 14 residues. The V and J ends lost 5 bases and 2 bases respectively, with 13 bases between them. Germline assignment: CDR1 SGHNT and CDR2 YENEEA. CDR3 in amino acids: CASSPPSKPYEQYF. The CDR3 DNA follows: TGTGCCAGCAGCCCCCCTAGCAAACCCTACGAGCAGTACTTC. The whole variable domain, remainder taken from reference TRBV11-3 and TRBJ2-7, is EAGVVQSPRYKIIEKKQPVAFWCNPISGHNTLYWYLQNLGQGPELLIRYENEEAVDDSQLPKDRFSAERLKGVDSTLKIQPAELGDSAVYLCASSPPSKPYEQYFGPGTRLTVT.

The V and J genes are TRBV7-2 and TRBJ2-5, with 10 bases aligning to TRBD1. The CDR3 runs 13 residues. V shed 8 bases and J 5 bases; nucleotides not matched to a gene: 5. Germline V lookup: CDR1 SGHTA, CDR2 FQGNSA. The CDR3 spells CASLRDRGETQYF. The CDR3 nucleotides are TGTGCCAGCTTGCGGGACAGGGGCGAGACCCAGTACTTC. Combining the CDR3 with reference TRBV7-2 and TRBJ2-5 gives the whole variable domain GAGVSQSPSNKVTEKGKDVELRCDPISGHTALYWYRQSLGQGLEFLIYFQGNSAPDKSGLPSDRFSAERTGGSVSTLTIQRTQQEDSAVYLCASLRDRGETQYFGPGTRLLVL.

The CDR3 is CASKWGTRNTEAFF. Written as DNA, the CDR3 is TGTGCCAGCAAATGGGGCACCAGGAACACTGAAGCTTTCTTT. The rearrangement links TRBV6-5 to TRBJ1-1; D is possibly TRBD1 (5 bases). The V gene lost 7 bases and the J gene lost 1 base, with 13 bases spanning the gap. The length of the CDR3 is 14 residues. Germline lookup yields CDR1 MNHEY and CDR2 SVGAGI.